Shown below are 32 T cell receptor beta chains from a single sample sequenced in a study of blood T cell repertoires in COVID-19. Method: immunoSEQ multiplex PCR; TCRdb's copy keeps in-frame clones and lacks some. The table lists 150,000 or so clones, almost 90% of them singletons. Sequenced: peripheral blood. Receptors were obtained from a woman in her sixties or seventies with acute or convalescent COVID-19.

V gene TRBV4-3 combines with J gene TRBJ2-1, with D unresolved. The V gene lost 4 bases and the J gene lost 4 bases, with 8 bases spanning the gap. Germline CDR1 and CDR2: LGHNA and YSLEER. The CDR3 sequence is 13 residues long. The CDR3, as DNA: TGCGCCAGCAGCCTATCACTATACAATGAGCAGTTCTTC. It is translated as CASSLSLYNEQFF.

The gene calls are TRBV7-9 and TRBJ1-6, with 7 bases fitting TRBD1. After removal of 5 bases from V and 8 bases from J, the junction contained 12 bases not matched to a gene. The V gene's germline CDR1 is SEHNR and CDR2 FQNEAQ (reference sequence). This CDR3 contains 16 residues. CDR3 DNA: TGTGCCAGCAGCCCCAAGGACAGGACGTGGGATTCACCCCTCCACTTT. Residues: CASSPKDRTWDSPLHF. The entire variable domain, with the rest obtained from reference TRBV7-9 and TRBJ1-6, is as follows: DTGVSQNPRHKITKRGQNVTFRCDPISEHNRLYWYRQTLGQGPEFLTYFQNEAQLEKSRLLSDRFSAERPKGSFSTLEIQRTEQGDSAMYLCASSPKDRTWDSPLHFGNGTRLTVT.

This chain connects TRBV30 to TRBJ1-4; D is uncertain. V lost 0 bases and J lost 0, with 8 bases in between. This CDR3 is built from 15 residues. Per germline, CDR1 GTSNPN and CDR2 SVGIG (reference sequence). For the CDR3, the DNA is TGTGCCTGGAGTGTACTCCACGCAACTAATGAAAAACTGTTTTTT. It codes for CAWSVLHATNEKLFF.

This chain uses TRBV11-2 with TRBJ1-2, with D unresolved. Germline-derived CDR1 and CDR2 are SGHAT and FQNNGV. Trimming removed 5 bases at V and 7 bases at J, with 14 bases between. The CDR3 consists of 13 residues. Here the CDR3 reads CASSRRGAFGYTF. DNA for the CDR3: TGTGCCAGCAGCCGTCGTGGAGCCTTTGGCTACACCTTC.

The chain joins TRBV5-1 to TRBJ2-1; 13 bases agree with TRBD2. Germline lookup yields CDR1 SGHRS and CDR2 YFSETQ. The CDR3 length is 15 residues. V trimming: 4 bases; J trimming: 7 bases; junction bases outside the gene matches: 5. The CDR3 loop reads CASSPGLAGWNEQFF. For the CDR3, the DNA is TGCGCCAGCAGCCCGGGACTAGCGGGGTGGAATGAGCAGTTCTTC.

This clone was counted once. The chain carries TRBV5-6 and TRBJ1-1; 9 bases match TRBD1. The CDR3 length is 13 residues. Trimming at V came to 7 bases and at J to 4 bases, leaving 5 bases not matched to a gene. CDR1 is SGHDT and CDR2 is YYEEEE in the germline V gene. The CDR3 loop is CASYRQGGTEAFF. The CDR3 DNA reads TGTGCCAGCTACCGACAGGGGGGCACTGAAGCTTTCTTT.

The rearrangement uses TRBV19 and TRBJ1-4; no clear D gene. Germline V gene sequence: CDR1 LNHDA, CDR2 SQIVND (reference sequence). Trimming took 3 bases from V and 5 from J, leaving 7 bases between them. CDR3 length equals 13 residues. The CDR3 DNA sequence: TGTGCCAGTAGTATGACGGAGAATGAAAAACTGTTTTTT. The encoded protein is CASSMTENEKLFF.

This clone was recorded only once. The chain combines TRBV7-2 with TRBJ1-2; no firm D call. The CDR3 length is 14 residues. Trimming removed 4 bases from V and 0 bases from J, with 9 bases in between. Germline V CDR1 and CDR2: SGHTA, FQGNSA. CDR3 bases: TGTGCCAGCAGCTATGGAGGACCTAACTATGGCTACACCTTC. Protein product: CASSYGGPNYGYTF.

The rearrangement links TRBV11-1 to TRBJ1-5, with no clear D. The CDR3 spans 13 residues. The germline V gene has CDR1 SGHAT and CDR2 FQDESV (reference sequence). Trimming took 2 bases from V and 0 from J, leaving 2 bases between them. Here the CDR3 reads CASSLRSNQPQHF. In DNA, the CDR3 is TGTGCCAGCAGCTTACGTAGCAATCAGCCCCAGCATTTT.

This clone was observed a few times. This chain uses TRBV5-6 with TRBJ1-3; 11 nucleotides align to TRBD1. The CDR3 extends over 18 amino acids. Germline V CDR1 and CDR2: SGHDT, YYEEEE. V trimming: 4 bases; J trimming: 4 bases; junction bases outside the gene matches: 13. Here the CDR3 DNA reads TGTGCCAGCAGCCCCGGGACAGGGGGTTTATTGGCCGGAAACACCATATATTTT. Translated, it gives CASSPGTGGLLAGNTIYF.

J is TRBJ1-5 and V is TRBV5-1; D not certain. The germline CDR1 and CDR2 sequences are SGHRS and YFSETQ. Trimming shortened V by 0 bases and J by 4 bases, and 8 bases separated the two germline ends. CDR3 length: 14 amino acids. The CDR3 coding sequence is TGCGCCAGCAGCTTGGGGGGAGATAATCAGCCCCAGCATTTT. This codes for CASSLGGDNQPQHF. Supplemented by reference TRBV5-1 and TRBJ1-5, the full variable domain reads KAGVTQTPRYLIKTRGQQVTLSCSPISGHRSVSWYQQTPGQGLQFLFEYFSETQRNKGNFPGRFSGRQFSNSRSEMNVSTLELGDSALYLCASSLGGDNQPQHFGDGTRLSIL.

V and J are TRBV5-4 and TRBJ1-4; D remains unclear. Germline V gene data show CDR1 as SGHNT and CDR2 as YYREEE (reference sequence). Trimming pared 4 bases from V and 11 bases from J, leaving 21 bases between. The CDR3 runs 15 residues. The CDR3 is CASSMGGGPPGKLFF. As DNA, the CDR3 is TGTGCCAGCAGCATGGGAGGAGGCCCGCCGGGGAAACTGTTTTTT.

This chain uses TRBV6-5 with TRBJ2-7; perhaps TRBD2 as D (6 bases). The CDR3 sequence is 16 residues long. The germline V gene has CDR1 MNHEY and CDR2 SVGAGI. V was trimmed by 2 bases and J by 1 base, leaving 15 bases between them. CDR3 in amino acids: CASSYAGQLASYEQYF. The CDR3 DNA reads TGTGCCAGCAGTTACGCGGGGCAGTTGGCATCCTACGAGCAGTACTTC.

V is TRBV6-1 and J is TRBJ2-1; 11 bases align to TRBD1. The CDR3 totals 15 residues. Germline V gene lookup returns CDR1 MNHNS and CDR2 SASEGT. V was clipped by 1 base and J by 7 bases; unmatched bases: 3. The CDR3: CASSEVGTGGNEQFF. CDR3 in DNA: TGTGCCAGCAGTGAAGTTGGGACAGGGGGTAATGAGCAGTTCTTC.

Here the CDR3 DNA reads TGTGCCAGCAGTGAAGCGCTCGGGGGGATCGGGGAGCTGTTTTTT. Translating it yields CASSEALGGIGELFF. The chain joins TRBV2 to TRBJ2-2; the match to TRBD2 covers 7 bases. CDR1 and CDR2 (germline): SNHLY, FYNNEI. The CDR3 consists of 15 residues. J was trimmed by 7 bases and V by 0 bases; bases with no gene match: 5.

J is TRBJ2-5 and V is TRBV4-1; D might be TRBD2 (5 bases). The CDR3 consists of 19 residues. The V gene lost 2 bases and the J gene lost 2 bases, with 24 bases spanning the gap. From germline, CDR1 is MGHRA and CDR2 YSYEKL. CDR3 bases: TGCGCCAGCAGCCAAAAAAGCGGACGGGTTCAAGAGTCACAAGAGACCCAGTACTTC. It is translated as CASSQKSGRVQESQETQYF.

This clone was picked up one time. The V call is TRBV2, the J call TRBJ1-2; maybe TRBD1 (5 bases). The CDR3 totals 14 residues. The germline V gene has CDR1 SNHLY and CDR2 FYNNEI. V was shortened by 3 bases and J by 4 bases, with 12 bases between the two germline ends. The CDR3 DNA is TGTGCCAGCAGTGACGACAGAAAAACCTATGGCTACACCTTC. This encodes CASSDDRKTYGYTF.

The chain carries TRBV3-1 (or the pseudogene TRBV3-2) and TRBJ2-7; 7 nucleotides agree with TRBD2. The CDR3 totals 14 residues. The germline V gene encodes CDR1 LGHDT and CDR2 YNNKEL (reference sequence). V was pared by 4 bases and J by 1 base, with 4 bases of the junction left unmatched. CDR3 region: CASSRGGGSYEQYF. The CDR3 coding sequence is TGTGCCAGCAGCCGCGGGGGAGGGTCCTACGAGCAGTACTTC.

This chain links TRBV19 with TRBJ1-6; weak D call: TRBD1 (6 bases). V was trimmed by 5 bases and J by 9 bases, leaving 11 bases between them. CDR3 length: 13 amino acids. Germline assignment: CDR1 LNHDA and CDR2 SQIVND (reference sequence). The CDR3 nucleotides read TGTGCCAGTAGTGGGGGGGCTTCTTCACCCCTCCACTTT. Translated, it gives CASSGGASSPLHF.

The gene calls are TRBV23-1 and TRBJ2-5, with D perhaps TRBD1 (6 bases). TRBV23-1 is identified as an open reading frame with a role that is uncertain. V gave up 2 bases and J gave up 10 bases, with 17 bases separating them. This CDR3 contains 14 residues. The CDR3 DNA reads TGCGCCAGCAGTCAAACTCGGAGGACAGAGGACCAGTACTTC. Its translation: CASSQTRRTEDQYF.

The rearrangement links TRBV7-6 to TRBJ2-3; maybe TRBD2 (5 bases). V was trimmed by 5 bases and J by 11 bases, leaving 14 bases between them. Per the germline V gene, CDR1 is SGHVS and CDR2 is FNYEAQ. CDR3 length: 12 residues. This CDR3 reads CASSPSSRGQYF. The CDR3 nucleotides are TGTGCCAGCAGCCCCTCCTCCCGGGGGCAGTATTTT.

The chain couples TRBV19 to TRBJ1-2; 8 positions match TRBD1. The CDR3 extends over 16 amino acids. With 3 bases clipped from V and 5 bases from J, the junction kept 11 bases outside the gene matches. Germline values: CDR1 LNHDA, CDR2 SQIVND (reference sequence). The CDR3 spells CASSMTWTGRMYGYTF. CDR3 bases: TGTGCCAGTAGTATGACGTGGACAGGGAGAATGTATGGCTACACCTTC.

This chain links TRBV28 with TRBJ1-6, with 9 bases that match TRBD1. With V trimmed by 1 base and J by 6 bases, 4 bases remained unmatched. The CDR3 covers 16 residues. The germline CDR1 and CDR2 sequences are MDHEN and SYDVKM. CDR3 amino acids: CASSLYRGLGNSPLHF. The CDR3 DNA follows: TGTGCCAGCAGTTTATACAGGGGGCTCGGTAATTCACCCCTCCACTTT.

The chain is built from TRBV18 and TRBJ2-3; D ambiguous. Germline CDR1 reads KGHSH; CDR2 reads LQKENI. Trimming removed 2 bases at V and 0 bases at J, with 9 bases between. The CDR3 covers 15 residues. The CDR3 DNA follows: TGTGCCAGCTCACCAAACCCCCTAAGCACAGATACGCAGTATTTT. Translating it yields CASSPNPLSTDTQYF.

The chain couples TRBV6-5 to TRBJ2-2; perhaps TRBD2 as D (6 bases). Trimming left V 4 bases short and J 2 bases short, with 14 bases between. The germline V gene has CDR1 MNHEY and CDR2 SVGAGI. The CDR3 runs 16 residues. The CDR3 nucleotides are TGTGCCAGCAGTTTCCGCGGAGGGGCCAACACCGGGGAGCTGTTTTTT. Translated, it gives CASSFRGGANTGELFF.

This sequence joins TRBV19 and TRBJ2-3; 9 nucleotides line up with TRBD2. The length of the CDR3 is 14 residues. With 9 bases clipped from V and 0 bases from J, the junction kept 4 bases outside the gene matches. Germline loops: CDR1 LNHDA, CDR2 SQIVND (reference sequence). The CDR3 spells CASNLAGSTDTQYF. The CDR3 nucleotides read TGTGCCAGCAATCTAGCGGGGAGCACAGATACGCAGTATTTT.

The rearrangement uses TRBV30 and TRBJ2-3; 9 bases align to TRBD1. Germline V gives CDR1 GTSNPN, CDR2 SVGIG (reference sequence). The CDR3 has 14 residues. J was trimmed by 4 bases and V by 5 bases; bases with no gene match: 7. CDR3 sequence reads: CAWSAGQGADTQYF. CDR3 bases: TGTGCCTGGTCAGCGGGACAGGGCGCAGATACGCAGTATTTT.

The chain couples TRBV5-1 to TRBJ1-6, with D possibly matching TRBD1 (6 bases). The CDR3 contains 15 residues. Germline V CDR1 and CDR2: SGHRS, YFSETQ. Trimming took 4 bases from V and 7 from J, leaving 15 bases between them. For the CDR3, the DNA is TGCGCCAGCAGCGTACAACAGGGAGAAAATTCACCCCTCCACTTT. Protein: CASSVQQGENSPLHF.

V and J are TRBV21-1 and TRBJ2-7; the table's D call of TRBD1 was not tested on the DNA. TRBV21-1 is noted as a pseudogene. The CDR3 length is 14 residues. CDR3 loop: CASSKWGLRREQYF. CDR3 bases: TGTGCCAGCAGCAAATGGGGCCTTAGACGGGAGCAGTACTTC.

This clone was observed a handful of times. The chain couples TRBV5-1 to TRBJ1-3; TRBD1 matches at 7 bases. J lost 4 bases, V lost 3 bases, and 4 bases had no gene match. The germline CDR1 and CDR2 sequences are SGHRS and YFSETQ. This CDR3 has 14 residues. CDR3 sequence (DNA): TGCGCCAGCAGCTCCGGGACAGCAGGAAACACCATATATTTT. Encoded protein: CASSSGTAGNTIYF. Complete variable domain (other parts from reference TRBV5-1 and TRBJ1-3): KAGVTQTPRYLIKTRGQQVTLSCSPISGHRSVSWYQQTPGQGLQFLFEYFSETQRNKGNFPGRFSGRQFSNSRSEMNVSTLELGDSALYLCASSSGTAGNTIYFGEGSWLTVV.

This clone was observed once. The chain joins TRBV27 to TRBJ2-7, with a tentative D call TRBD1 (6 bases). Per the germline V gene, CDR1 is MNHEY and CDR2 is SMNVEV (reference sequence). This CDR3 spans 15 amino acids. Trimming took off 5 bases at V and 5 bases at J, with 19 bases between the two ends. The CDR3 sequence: CASSPGQLLLHEQYF. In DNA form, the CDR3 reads TGTGCCAGCAGTCCTGGACAGCTACTTCTCCACGAGCAGTACTTC.

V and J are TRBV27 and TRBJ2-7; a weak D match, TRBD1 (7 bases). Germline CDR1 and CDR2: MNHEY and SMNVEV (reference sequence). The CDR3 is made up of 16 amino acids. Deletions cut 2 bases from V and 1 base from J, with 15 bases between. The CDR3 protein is CASSLARGAISYEQYF. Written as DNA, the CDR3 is TGTGCCAGCAGTTTAGCCAGGGGGGCGATATCCTACGAGCAGTACTTC.